These 15 T cell receptor beta chains were all obtained from the same sample, sequenced in a study of glioma-infiltrating T cells. The iRepertoire nested amplicon-rescue multiplex PCR amplified TCR alpha and beta CDR3s from RNA. MiXCR was run by TCRdb on the multiplex PCR reads, yielding one entry per CDR3 protein. The sample lists 90,000 to 100,000 distinct CDR3 sequences; around 42% were seen once. The source material was glioma tissue, nonneoplastic brain tissue, or PBMCs (not recorded which). The receptors stem from a human donor with low-grade glioma or glioblastoma, undergoing nonglioma brain surgery, or in good health (not recorded which).

About this clonotype itself: Being one base from a much bigger clone, this may be a read error. The J gene is TRBJ2-2, the V gene TRBV18; TRBD2 aligns across 7 bases. V was clipped by 4 bases and J by 7 bases; unmatched bases: 3. From germline, CDR1 is KGHSH and CDR2 LQKENI. CDR3 size: 13 residues. CDR3 bases: TGTGCCAGCTCACGCGGACTAGGCGGGGAGCTGTTTTTT. Its translation: CASSRGLGGELFF.

This clonotype showed up many times. The chain joins TRBV6-4 to TRBJ2-2; 8 bases match TRBD1. Germline V CDR1 and CDR2: MRHNA, SNTAGT. Trimming at V came to 6 bases and at J to 2 bases, leaving 2 bases not matched to a gene. CDR3 length: 14 amino acids. Here the CDR3 reads CASRGQVNTGELFF. CDR3 nucleotides: TGTGCCAGCAGGGGACAGGTTAACACCGGGGAGCTGTTTTTT.

Ten or more counts support this clonotype. The J gene is TRBJ2-1, the V gene TRBV7-6, with a possible D match to TRBD1 (6 bases). From germline, CDR1 is SGHVS and CDR2 FNYEAQ. The CDR3 totals 14 residues. V was clipped by 5 bases and J by 3 bases, with 11 bases between them. In nucleotides, the CDR3 is TGTGCCAGCAGCCCGCTGACAGGCTACAATGAGCAGTTCTTC. Its translation is CASSPLTGYNEQFF.

This clonotype was counted ten times or more. The rearrangement joins TRBV6-1 to TRBJ1-1; tentative D call: TRBD1 (6 bases). The CDR3 extends over 15 amino acids. Germline assignment: CDR1 MNHNS and CDR2 SASEGT. V was cut by 6 bases and J by 5 bases, with 19 bases left in between. CDR3 nucleotides: TGTGCCAGCAGAATACTTGGGGGCTCGGGGACTGAAGCTTTCTTT. It translates to CASRILGGSGTEAFF.

At least ten counts were recorded for this clonotype. The rearrangement links TRBV4-1 to TRBJ2-7, with 7 bases aligning to TRBD1. This CDR3 comprises 14 residues. The V segment lost 1 base and the J segment 6 bases; nucleotides outside the gene matches: 6. Looked up from germline, CDR1 is MGHRA and CDR2 is YSYEKL. The CDR3 is CASSQGLGGLEQYF. In nucleotides, the CDR3 is TGCGCCAGCAGCCAAGGGCTAGGGGGCCTCGAGCAGTACTTC.

This clonotype was counted ten times or more. J is TRBJ2-5 and V is TRBV5-8, with no clear D. In germline, CDR1 is SGHTS, CDR2 YDEGEE. The V end was cut by 4 bases, the J end by 2 bases, with 9 bases between. The CDR3 is 13 amino acids. Here the CDR3 reads CASSKDGQETQYF. Written as DNA, the CDR3 is TGTGCCAGCAGCAAGGACGGGCAAGAGACCCAGTACTTC.

This clonotype was picked up one time. A much larger clone differs from this one at a single base, so this may be a read error. V is TRBV12-3 or TRBV12-4 and J is TRBJ2-1, with a weak D call TRBD1 (5 bases). The ends were cut back, 6 bases at V and 7 bases at J, with 19 bases in the middle. The length of the CDR3 is 15 residues. CDR3 DNA sequence: TGTGCCAGCAGCGTAAGCCAGGGCCTTTGGAATGAGCAGTTCTTC. Translating gives CASSVSQGLWNEQFF.

This clonotype was counted between two and nine times. The chain couples TRBV27 to TRBJ2-7, with TRBD1 matching over 9 bases. The CDR3 runs 13 residues. In germline, CDR1 is MNHEY, CDR2 SMNVEV (reference sequence). J was trimmed by 5 bases and V by 4 bases; bases with no gene match: 3. CDR3 amino acids: CASSSGQGHEQYF. CDR3 in DNA: TGTGCCAGCAGTTCGGGACAGGGCCACGAGCAGTACTTC.

This clonotype was seen at least ten times. V is TRBV7-2 and J is TRBJ2-3, with a tentative D call TRBD2 (6 bases). V gave up 5 bases and J gave up 9 bases, with 18 bases separating them. The length of the CDR3 is 14 residues. Looked up from germline, CDR1 is SGHTA and CDR2 is FQGNSA. The CDR3 here is CASSPSNGAGTQYF. As DNA, the CDR3 is TGTGCCAGCAGCCCGTCTAACGGGGCGGGGACGCAGTATTTT.

Concerning this clonotype: A clone one base away is much larger, so this may be a read error. The gene calls are TRBV19 and TRBJ2-1, with D unclear. The germline gives CDR1 LNHDA, CDR2 SQIVND (reference sequence). This CDR3 is 14 amino acids long. The CDR3 DNA sequence: TGTGCCAGTAGTATAGAGTTGAAGGTAACTGAGCGGTTCTTC. Protein: CASSIELKVTERFF.

This clonotype was counted many times. The gene calls are TRBV10-3 and TRBJ1-1, with 7 bases lining up with TRBD1. CDR3 length: 14 residues. Germline V gene data show CDR1 as ENHRY and CDR2 as SYGVKD. Unmatched junction bases numbered 6, after V lost 7 bases and J lost 1 base. DNA for the CDR3: TGTGCCATCAAATTGGGACAGCAGAACACTGAAGCTTTCTTT. Protein: CAIKLGQQNTEAFF.

This clonotype has only one observation. It may be a read error: a sequence one base away is much more abundant. The CDR3 end shows no conserved phenylalanine or tryptophan, and so a read error is likely. The chain carries TRBV3-1 and TRBJ2-5; D possibly matches TRBD1 or TRBD2 (5 bases each). This CDR3 has 15 amino acids. CDR1 LGHDT and CDR2 YNNKEL come from the germline V gene (reference sequence). The CDR3 loop is CASNQYLGAQETQYL. CDR3 nucleotides: TGTGCCAGCAACCAATATCTCGGGGCTCAAGAGACCCAGTACCTC.

The J gene is TRBJ1-1, the V gene TRBV20-1; D gene ambiguous. The germline gives CDR1 DFQATT, CDR2 SNEGSKA (reference sequence). CDR3 size: 15 residues. The CDR3: CSPRDFDRRGTEAFF. The CDR3 DNA reads as TGCAGCCCTAGAGATTTTGACCGTAGAGGGACTGAAGCTTTCTTT.

This clonotype was counted many times. V gene TRBV5-1 combines with J gene TRBJ2-1; 7 bases agree with TRBD2. The germline V gene has CDR1 SGHRS and CDR2 YFSETQ. Trimming took 4 bases from V and 6 from J; bases not matched to a gene: 7. The CDR3 spans 14 residues. The CDR3 nucleotides read TGCGCCAGCAGCCTCGGGACTAACCCCAATGAGCAGTTCTTC. Translating gives CASSLGTNPNEQFF. Drawing the rest from reference TRBV5-1 and TRBJ2-1, the complete variable domain is KAGVTQTPRYLIKTRGQQVTLSCSPISGHRSVSWYQQTPGQGLQFLFEYFSETQRNKGNFPGRFSGRQFSNSRSEMNVSTLELGDSALYLCASSLGTNPNEQFFGPGTRLTVL.

The sample holds many counts of this clonotype. Germline and junction disagree at one end, which may indicate a read error. The chain carries TRBV6-1 and TRBJ2-1, with unresolved D. Germline values: CDR1 MNHNS, CDR2 SASEGT. The CDR3 covers 9 residues. CDR3 region: CASGRTPHF. CDR3 nucleotides: TGTGCCAGCGGAAGAACCCCCCACTTC.